The next 4 T cell receptor beta chains were all read from a single sample in a study of CD4 and CD8 cells across lung adenocarcinoma regions. Using its own MiXCR run on the PCR reads, TCRdb lists one record per CDR3 protein. The sample includes under 14,000 distinct CDR3 sequences, less than 70% of them seen just once. Material: CD4+ T cells from the center of a lung tumor. The source of these receptors is a male donor with lung adenocarcinoma. The CD4 and CD8 labels of this study may be unreliable.

This clonotype was seen at least ten times. The rearrangement links TRBV6-4 to TRBJ2-1; 10 positions match TRBD2. The CDR3 runs 15 residues. CDR1 is MRHNA, CDR2 SNTAGT, per germline. V was clipped by 2 bases and J by 4 bases; unmatched bases: 2. The CDR3 is CASSDLAGDYNEQFF. Written as DNA, the CDR3 is TGTGCCAGCAGTGACCTAGCGGGGGATTACAATGAGCAGTTCTTC.

Comments on this clonotype: The junction departs from germline at one end; a sequencing error may be responsible. This sequence joins TRBV27 and TRBJ2-3; TRBD2 matches at 9 bases. Germline CDR1 reads MNHEY; CDR2 reads SMNVEV (reference sequence). The CDR3 contains 17 residues. The CDR3 bases are TGTGCCAGCAGAGCGGGAGGACTAGCGCGGGACACAGAGACGCAGTATTTC. Its translation is CASRAGGLARDTETQYF.

The chain employs TRBV6-1 and TRBJ2-1; 8 positions match TRBD1. Germline-derived CDR1 and CDR2 are MNHNS and SASEGT. With V trimmed by 0 bases and J by 10 bases, 11 bases remained unmatched. The length of the CDR3 is 16 residues. The CDR3 region is CASSEAREAGGYEQFF. The CDR3 region has the DNA TGTGCCAGCAGTGAAGCCCGAGAGGCAGGGGGCTACGAGCAGTTCTTC.

Comment on this clonotype: One junction end does not reproduce the germline sequence, and a read error may be involved. The chain links TRBV29-1 to TRBJ1-1; possible D gene TRBD1, 6 bases. Germline lookup yields CDR1 SQVTM and CDR2 ANQGSEA. This CDR3 is built from 13 residues. DNA for the CDR3: TGCAGCGTTAAAGACAGGAACGCGGAGAGAGCTTTCTTT. This sequence encodes CSVKDRNAERAFF.